This note documents a single T cell receptor (beta chain) sequence. This sample is part of a study of blood T cell repertoires in COVID-19. The wider study: COVID-19 samples from acute and convalescent phases originated in the United States, Italy and Spain.

CDR3 length: 13 residues. Germline CDR1 reads WNHNN; CDR2 reads SYGVQD (reference sequence). Trimming shortened V by 5 bases and J by 7 bases, and 9 bases separated the two germline ends. The assay was immunoSEQ multiplex PCR, and TCRdb's table has in-frame clones only and misses some. Among just over 150,000 clones listed, approximately 92% were seen once. The chain combines TRBV10-1 with TRBJ1-6; D unresolved. Sequencing used peripheral blood. This TCR was sampled from a woman aged 50 to 60 with acute or convalescent COVID-19. The CDR3, as DNA: TGCGCCAGCAGTCCAGGTGGGAATTCACCCCTCCACTTT. As protein: CASSPGGNSPLHF.